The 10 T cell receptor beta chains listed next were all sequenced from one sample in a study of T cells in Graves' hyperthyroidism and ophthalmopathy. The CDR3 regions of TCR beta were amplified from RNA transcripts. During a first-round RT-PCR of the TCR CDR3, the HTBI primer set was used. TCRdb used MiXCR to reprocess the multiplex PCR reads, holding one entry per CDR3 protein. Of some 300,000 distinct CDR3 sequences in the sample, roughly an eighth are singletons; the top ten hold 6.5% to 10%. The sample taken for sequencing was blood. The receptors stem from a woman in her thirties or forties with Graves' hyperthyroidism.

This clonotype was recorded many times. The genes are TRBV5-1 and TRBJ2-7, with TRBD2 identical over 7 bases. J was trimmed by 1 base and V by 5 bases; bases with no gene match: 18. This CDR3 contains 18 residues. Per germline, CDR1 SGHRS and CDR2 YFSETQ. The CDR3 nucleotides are TGCGCCAGCAGACGGAGTACGGGCGGGGGTCCCAAATCCTACGAGCAGTACTTC. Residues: CASRRSTGGGPKSYEQYF.

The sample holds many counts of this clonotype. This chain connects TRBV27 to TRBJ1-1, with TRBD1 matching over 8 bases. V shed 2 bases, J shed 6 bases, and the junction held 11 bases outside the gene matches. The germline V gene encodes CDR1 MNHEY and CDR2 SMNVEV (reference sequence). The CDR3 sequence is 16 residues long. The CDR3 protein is CASSLRTGGFEAEAFF. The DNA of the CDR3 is TGTGCCAGCAGTTTAAGAACAGGGGGGTTTGAGGCTGAAGCTTTCTTT.

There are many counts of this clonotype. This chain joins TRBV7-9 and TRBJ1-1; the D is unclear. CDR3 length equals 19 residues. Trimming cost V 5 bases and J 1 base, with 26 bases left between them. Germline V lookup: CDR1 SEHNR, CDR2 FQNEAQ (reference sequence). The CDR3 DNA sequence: TGTGCCAGCAGCCTTTTCTCCGCCCGAAAGGGCGGTAGGAACACTGAAGCTTTCTTT. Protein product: CASSLFSARKGGRNTEAFF.

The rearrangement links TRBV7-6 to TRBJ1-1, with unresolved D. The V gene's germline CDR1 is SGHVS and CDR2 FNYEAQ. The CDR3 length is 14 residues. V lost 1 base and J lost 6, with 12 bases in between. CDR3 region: CASSLVGPEAEAFF. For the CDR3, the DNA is TGTGCCAGCAGCTTAGTAGGGCCAGAGGCTGAAGCTTTCTTT.

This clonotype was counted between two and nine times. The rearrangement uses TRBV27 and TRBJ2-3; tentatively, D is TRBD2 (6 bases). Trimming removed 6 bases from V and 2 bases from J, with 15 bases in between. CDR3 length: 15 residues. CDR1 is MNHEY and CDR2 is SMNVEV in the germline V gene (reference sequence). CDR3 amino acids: CASRTGSRYTDTQYF. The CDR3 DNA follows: TGTGCCAGCAGAACCGGGAGCAGATACACAGATACGCAGTATTTT.

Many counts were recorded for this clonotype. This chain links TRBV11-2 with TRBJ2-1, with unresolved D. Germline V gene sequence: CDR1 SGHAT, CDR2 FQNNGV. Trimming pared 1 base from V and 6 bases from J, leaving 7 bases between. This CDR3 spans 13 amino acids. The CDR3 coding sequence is TGTGCCAGCAGCTTAGTGGCTTCCAATGAGCAGTTCTTC. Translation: CASSLVASNEQFF.

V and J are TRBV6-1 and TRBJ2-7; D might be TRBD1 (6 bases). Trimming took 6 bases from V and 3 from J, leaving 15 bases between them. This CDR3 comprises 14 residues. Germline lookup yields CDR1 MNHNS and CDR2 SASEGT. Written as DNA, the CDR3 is TGTGCCAGCAGGGCTCGACAGGCGGTCTACGAGCAGTACTTC. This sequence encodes CASRARQAVYEQYF.

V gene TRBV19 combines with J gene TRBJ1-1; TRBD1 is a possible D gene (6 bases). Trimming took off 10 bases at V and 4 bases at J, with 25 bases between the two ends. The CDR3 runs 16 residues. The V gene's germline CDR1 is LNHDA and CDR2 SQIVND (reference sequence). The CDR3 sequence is CANNPPGAWDATEAFF. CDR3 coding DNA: TGTGCCAATAATCCCCCGGGGGCCTGGGACGCCACTGAAGCTTTCTTT.

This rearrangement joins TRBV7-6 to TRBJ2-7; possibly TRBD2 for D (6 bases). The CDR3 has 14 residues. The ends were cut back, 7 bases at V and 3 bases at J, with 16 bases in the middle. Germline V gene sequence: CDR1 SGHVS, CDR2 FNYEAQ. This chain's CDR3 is CASTIQEGFYEQYF. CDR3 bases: TGTGCCAGCACCATACAGGAGGGCTTCTACGAGCAGTACTTC.

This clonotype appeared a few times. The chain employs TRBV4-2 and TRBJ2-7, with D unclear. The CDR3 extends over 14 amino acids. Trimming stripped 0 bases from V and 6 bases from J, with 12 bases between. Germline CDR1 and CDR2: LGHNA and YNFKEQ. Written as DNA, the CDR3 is TGTGCCAGCAGCCAAGATCTTGGGATTGGCGAGCAGTACTTC. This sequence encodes CASSQDLGIGEQYF.